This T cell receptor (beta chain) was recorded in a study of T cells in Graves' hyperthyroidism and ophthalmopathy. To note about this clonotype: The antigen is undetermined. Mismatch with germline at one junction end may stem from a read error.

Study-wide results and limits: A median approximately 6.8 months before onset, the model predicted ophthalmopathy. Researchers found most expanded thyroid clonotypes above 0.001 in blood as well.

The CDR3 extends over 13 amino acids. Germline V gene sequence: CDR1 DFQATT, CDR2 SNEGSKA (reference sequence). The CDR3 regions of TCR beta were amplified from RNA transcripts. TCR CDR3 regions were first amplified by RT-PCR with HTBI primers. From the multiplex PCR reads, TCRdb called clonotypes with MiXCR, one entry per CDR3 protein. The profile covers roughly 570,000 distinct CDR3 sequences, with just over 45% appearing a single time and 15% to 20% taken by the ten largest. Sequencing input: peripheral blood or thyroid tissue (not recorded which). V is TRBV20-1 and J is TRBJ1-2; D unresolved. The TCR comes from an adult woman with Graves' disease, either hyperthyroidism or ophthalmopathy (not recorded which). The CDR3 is CSARDWQDGGCTF. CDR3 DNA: TGCAGTGCTAGAGATTGGCAGGACGGAGGCTGCACCTTC.